One sample yielded the 7 T cell receptor beta chains listed below, sequenced in a study of shared clonotypes between healthy human individuals. Assay: immunoSEQ multiplex PCR; the TCRdb copy retains only in-frame clones and omits some. The sample comprises about 2.1 million clones, approximately 92% of which are singletons, and 1.5% to 2% rests with the top ten. CD45RO-negative cells were positively selected for CCR7, leaving out terminally differentiated effector memory CD45RA+ cells. Material: naive CD8+ T cells from PBMCs. The receptors were sampled from a man aged 18 to 30 in good health. Some clones in this sample may be carry-over from other donors' samples.

On this clone: The same CDR3 is also encoded by other DNA sequences in this sample. The gene calls are TRBV6-5 and TRBJ1-1; TRBD1 is a possible D gene (6 bases). The V end was cut by 3 bases, the J end by 2 bases, with 10 bases between. The germline V gene has CDR1 MNHEY and CDR2 SVGAGI. The CDR3 runs to 14 residues. The CDR3 loop is CASSYGTPNTEAFF. The DNA for the CDR3 is TGTGCCAGCAGTTATGGGACACCCAACACTGAAGCTTTCTTT.

CDR3 region: CASSYLLAGVYEQFF. CDR3 in DNA: TGTGCCAGCAGTTACTTGCTAGCGGGAGTCTATGAGCAGTTCTTC. The chain uses TRBV6-6 and TRBJ2-1; the match to TRBD2 covers 10 bases. V shed 1 base, J shed 8 bases, and the junction held 5 bases outside the gene matches. Germline CDR1 reads MNHNY; CDR2 reads SVGAGI (reference sequence). The CDR3 extends over 15 amino acids.

This clone was recorded once. The sample has other DNA sequences that encode this CDR3 too. The rearrangement uses TRBV7-9 and TRBJ1-1; perhaps TRBD1 as D (5 bases). This CDR3 is built from 15 residues. V lost 1 base and J 0 bases, leaving 9 bases between the germline ends. Germline V gene sequence: CDR1 SEHNR, CDR2 FQNEAQ (reference sequence). CDR3 nucleotide sequence: TGTGCCAGCAGCTTAGGTCGGGGGTTGAACACTGAAGCTTTCTTT. This gives the protein CASSLGRGLNTEAFF.

V is TRBV5-6 and J is TRBJ2-3; perhaps D is TRBD1 or TRBD2 (5 bases each). The CDR3 has 15 residues. The V end was cut by 2 bases, the J end by 4 bases, with 14 bases between. Germline lookup yields CDR1 SGHDT and CDR2 YYEEEE. As DNA, the CDR3 is TGTGCCAGCAGCTTCGGGACCTCCTCCGCAGATACGCAGTATTTT. Its translation: CASSFGTSSADTQYF.

V usage is TRBV11-2 and J usage is TRBJ2-1; 9 nucleotides align to TRBD2. Germline CDR1 SGHAT, CDR2 FQNNGV. V lost 0 bases and J lost 2; bases outside the gene matches: 5. This CDR3 is 17 amino acids long. CDR3 coding DNA: TGTGCCAGCAGCTTAGACGGCGGGAGGGTTACCTACAATGAGCAGTTCTTC. Protein product: CASSLDGGRVTYNEQFF. The complete variable domain, with remaining parts taken from reference TRBV11-2 and TRBJ2-1, reads EAGVAQSPRYKIIEKRQSVAFWCNPISGHATLYWYQQILGQGPKLLIQFQNNGVVDDSQLPKDRFSAERLKGVDSTLKIQPAKLEDSAVYLCASSLDGGRVTYNEQFFGPGTRLTVL.

This clone appeared a single time. This sequence joins TRBV19 and TRBJ1-1; 9 nucleotides line up with TRBD1. V lost 5 bases and J lost 2; bases outside the gene matches: 15. The CDR3 has 18 amino acids. CDR1 LNHDA and CDR2 SQIVND come from the germline V gene (reference sequence). The CDR3 loop is CASSPRPGTGYSNTEAFF. The CDR3 nucleotides are TGTGCCAGTAGTCCCCGCCCCGGGACAGGGTATAGTAACACTGAAGCTTTCTTT.

The gene calls are TRBV28 and TRBJ2-5; 7 bases align to TRBD1. The CDR3 extends over 13 amino acids. The junction had 7 bases not matched to a gene; V was cut back by 7 bases and J by 5 bases. Germline lookup yields CDR1 MDHEN and CDR2 SYDVKM. CDR3 bases: TGTGCCAGCAACGACAGGGTTGGGGAGACCCAGTACTTC. Residues: CASNDRVGETQYF.